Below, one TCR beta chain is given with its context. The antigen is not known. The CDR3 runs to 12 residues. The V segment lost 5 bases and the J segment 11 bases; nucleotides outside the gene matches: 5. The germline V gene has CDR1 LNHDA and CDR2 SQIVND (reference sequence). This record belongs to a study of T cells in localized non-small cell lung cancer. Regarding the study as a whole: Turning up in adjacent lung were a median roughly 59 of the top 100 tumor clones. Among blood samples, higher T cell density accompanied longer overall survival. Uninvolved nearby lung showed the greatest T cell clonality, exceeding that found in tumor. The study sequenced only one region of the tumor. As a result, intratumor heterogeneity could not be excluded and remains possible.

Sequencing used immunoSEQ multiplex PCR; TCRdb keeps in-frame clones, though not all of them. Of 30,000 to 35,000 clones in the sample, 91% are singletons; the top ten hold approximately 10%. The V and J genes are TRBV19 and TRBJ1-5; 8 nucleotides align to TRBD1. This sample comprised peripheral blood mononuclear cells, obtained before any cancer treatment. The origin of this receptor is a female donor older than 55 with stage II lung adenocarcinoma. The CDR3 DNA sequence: TGTGCCAGTAGTCAAGACAGGGGAACCCAGCATTTT. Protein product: CASSQDRGTQHF.